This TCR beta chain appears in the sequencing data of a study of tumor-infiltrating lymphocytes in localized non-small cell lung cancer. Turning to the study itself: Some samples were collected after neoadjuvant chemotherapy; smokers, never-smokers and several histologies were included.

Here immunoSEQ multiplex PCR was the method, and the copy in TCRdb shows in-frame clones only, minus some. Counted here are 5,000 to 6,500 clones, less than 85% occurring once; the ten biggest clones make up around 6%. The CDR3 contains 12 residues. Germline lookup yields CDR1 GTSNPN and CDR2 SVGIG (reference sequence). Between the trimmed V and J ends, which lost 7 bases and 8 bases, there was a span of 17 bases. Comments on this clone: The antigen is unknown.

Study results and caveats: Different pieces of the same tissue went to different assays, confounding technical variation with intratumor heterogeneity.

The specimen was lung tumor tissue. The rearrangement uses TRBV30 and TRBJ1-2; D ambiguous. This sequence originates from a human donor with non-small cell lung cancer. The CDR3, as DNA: TGTGCCTCCTCGGTGTGGGAACAAGGCTACACCTTC. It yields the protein CASSVWEQGYTF.